This is a list of T cell receptor beta chains from one sample in a study of blood T cell repertoires in COVID-19. Generated by immunoSEQ multiplex PCR, the TCRdb table keeps only in-frame clones and is missing some. There are tens of thousands of clones in the sample; 75% to 85% occur only once, and around an eighth lies in the top ten. Sequencing was carried out using peripheral blood. These TCRs come from a human donor in a cohort sampled during active COVID-19. Both conserved end residues are part of each CDR3. D genes are given only for firm matches. Not all rows give a size; the values are once, few, many and, for expanded clones, a class.

J gene: TRBJ2-5; V gene: TRBV5-4; D gene: NA; clone size: NA; CDR3 DNA: TGTGCCAGCAGCTTGTCGACTAGGCCCCAAGAGACCCAGTACTTC; CDR3 protein: CASSLSTRPQETQYF
J gene: TRBJ2-1; V gene: TRBV5-1; D gene: NA; clone size: NA; CDR3 DNA: TGCGCCAGCAGCTCCGACAGATACAATGAGCAGTTCTTC; CDR3 protein: CASSSDRYNEQFF
J gene: TRBJ1-3; V gene: TRBV6-5; D gene: NA; clone size: few; CDR3 DNA: TGTGCCAGCAGCCCCGGGAACTCTGGAAACACCATATATTTT; CDR3 protein: CASSPGNSGNTIYF
J gene: TRBJ2-1; V gene: TRBV5-6; D gene: NA; clone size: NA; CDR3 DNA: TGTGCCAGCAGCCCTGGACTAAACTACAATGAGCAGTTCTTC; CDR3 protein: CASSPGLNYNEQFF
J gene: TRBJ2-7; V gene: TRBV27; D gene: NA; clone size: NA; CDR3 DNA: TGTGCCAGCAGTGACATCCAGTCCTCAGCCTACGAGCAGTACTTC; CDR3 protein: CASSDIQSSAYEQYF
J gene: TRBJ1-4; V gene: TRBV4-1; D gene: TRBD1; clone size: once; CDR3 DNA: TGCGCCAGCAGCAGGGCGGACAGGGCACGAGGACAGGAAAAACTGTTTTTT; CDR3 protein: CASSRADRARGQEKLFF
J gene: TRBJ2-6; V gene: TRBV18; D gene: NA; clone size: NA; CDR3 DNA: TGTGCCAGCTCACCACCGAACAGCAAAGCCTCTGGGGCCAACGTCCTGACTTTC; CDR3 protein: CASSPPNSKASGANVLTF
J gene: TRBJ1-4; V gene: TRBV30; D gene: NA; clone size: NA; CDR3 DNA: TGTGCCTGGAGTCTAGGGGGAGTAAGCGAAAAACTGTTTTTT; CDR3 protein: CAWSLGGVSEKLFF
J gene: TRBJ1-5; V gene: TRBV18; D gene: NA; clone size: NA; CDR3 DNA: TGTGCCAGCTCACCCTCGACAGAACGTGGGAATCAGCCCCAGCATTTT; CDR3 protein: CASSPSTERGNQPQHF
J gene: TRBJ1-5; V gene: TRBV7-9; D gene: NA; clone size: NA; CDR3 DNA: TGTGCCAGCAGCCCGACAGGAGATAGCAATCAGCCCCAGCATTTT; CDR3 protein: CASSPTGDSNQPQHF
J gene: TRBJ2-7; V gene: TRBV6-1; D gene: TRBD1; clone size: few; CDR3 DNA: TGTGCCAGCAGAGAAGGACAGGGGGCGAGGGAGCAGTACTTC; CDR3 protein: CASREGQGAREQYF
J gene: TRBJ2-2; V gene: TRBV5-1; D gene: NA; clone size: NA; CDR3 DNA: TGCGCCAGCAGTCCGGGCGGGACAGACCTTATCGGGGAGCTGTTTTTT; CDR3 protein: CASSPGGTDLIGELFF
J gene: TRBJ1-2; V gene: TRBV6-5; D gene: TRBD1; clone size: many; CDR3 DNA: TGTGCCAGCAGTTGGTCGACAGGGGTTGGTGATGGCTACACCTTC; CDR3 protein: CASSWSTGVGDGYTF
J gene: TRBJ2-1; V gene: TRBV2; D gene: TRBD2; clone size: NA; CDR3 DNA: TGTGCCAGCAGTGAAGGAGCGGGGGGGCGGAATGAGCAGTTCTTC; CDR3 protein: CASSEGAGGRNEQFF
J gene: TRBJ2-1; V gene: TRBV24-1; D gene: TRBD2; clone size: NA; CDR3 DNA: TGTGCCACCAGTGATGCGACGGCGCGGGGGGCCCAGGATGAGCAGTTCTTC; CDR3 protein: CATSDATARGAQDEQFF
J gene: TRBJ2-3; V gene: TRBV9; D gene: TRBD2; clone size: NA; CDR3 DNA: TGTGCCAGCAGCGTAGATGGACTAGCCACAGATACGCAGTATTTT; CDR3 protein: CASSVDGLATDTQYF
J gene: TRBJ1-6; V gene: TRBV4-3; D gene: NA; clone size: NA; CDR3 DNA: TGCGCCAGCAGCCAAGATCTGGGGGGATATTTTAATTCACCCCTCCACTTT; CDR3 protein: CASSQDLGGYFNSPLHF
J gene: TRBJ2-2; V gene: TRBV5-1; D gene: NA; clone size: NA; CDR3 DNA: TGCGCCAGCAGCTTGGTAGGAGGAACCGGGGAGCTGTTTTTT; CDR3 protein: CASSLVGGTGELFF
J gene: TRBJ2-5; V gene: TRBV11-1; D gene: TRBD1; clone size: NA; CDR3 DNA: TGTGCCAGCAGGCCGGGACAGCCGGGGGAGACCCAGTACTTC; CDR3 protein: CASRPGQPGETQYF
J gene: TRBJ1-1; V gene: TRBV29-1; D gene: NA; clone size: NA; CDR3 DNA: TGCAGCGCCGCAGGGCTTGGTGAAGCTTTCTTT; CDR3 protein: CSAAGLGEAFF
J gene: TRBJ1-2; V gene: TRBV7-9; D gene: NA; clone size: NA; CDR3 DNA: TGTGCCAGCAGCTTTAGGGGAGGCTATGGCTACACCTTC; CDR3 protein: CASSFRGGYGYTF
J gene: TRBJ2-5; V gene: TRBV12-5; D gene: NA; clone size: NA; CDR3 DNA: TGTGCTAGTGGTTTGGGAGTAGGACTACCGATACAAGAGACCCAGTACTTC; CDR3 protein: CASGLGVGLPIQETQYF
J gene: TRBJ2-3; V gene: TRBV13; D gene: TRBD1; clone size: NA; CDR3 DNA: TGTGCCAGCAGCCGAACAGGGGGCAGCACAGATACGCAGTATTTT; CDR3 protein: CASSRTGGSTDTQYF
J gene: TRBJ1-5; V gene: TRBV5-8; D gene: TRBD1; clone size: NA; CDR3 DNA: TGTGCCAGCAGCCTGGGACAGGGATATCAGCCCCAGCATTTT; CDR3 protein: CASSLGQGYQPQHF
J gene: TRBJ1-1; V gene: TRBV7-9; D gene: NA; clone size: NA; CDR3 DNA: TGTGCCAGCAGCGATAAGGATACTGCGAGGGCTTTCTTT; CDR3 protein: CASSDKDTARAFF
J gene: TRBJ2-5; V gene: TRBV5-8; D gene: TRBD1; clone size: few; CDR3 DNA: TGTGCCAGCCGCAAGGGACAGGGAATAACTGAGACCCAGTACTTC; CDR3 protein: CASRKGQGITETQYF
J gene: TRBJ2-3; V gene: TRBV24-1; D gene: TRBD2; clone size: NA; CDR3 DNA: TGTGCCACCAGTGATTTCCCAGGGGAGGACGGGACTAGACCAGATACGCAGTATTTT; CDR3 protein: CATSDFPGEDGTRPDTQYF
J gene: TRBJ2-1; V gene: TRBV5-1; D gene: NA; clone size: NA; CDR3 DNA: TGCGCCAGCTCAGGGCTCCACTACAATGAGCAGTTCTTC; CDR3 protein: CASSGLHYNEQFF
J gene: TRBJ2-5; V gene: TRBV28; D gene: NA; clone size: NA; CDR3 DNA: TGTGCCAGCAGCTCGCGGGCAGTGTACCAAGAGACCCAGTACTTC; CDR3 protein: CASSSRAVYQETQYF
J gene: TRBJ2-3; V gene: TRBV5-4; D gene: NA; clone size: NA; CDR3 DNA: TGTGCCAGCAGCTTGGGGAGAGATACGCAGTATTTT; CDR3 protein: CASSLGRDTQYF
J gene: TRBJ1-3; V gene: TRBV30; D gene: NA; clone size: NA; CDR3 DNA: TGTGCCTGGAGTGGAGTAGCGGGCTCTGGAAACACCATATATTTT; CDR3 protein: CAWSGVAGSGNTIYF
J gene: TRBJ2-7; V gene: TRBV2; D gene: NA; clone size: NA; CDR3 DNA: TGTGCCAGCAGTGGACGTTGGCAGGCCTACGAGCAGTACTTC; CDR3 protein: CASSGRWQAYEQYF
J gene: TRBJ2-7; V gene: TRBV28; D gene: TRBD1; clone size: NA; CDR3 DNA: TGTGCCAGCAGTTTGTACAGGGGCGGGTCGGCCGAGCAGTACTTC; CDR3 protein: CASSLYRGGSAEQYF
J gene: TRBJ2-1; V gene: TRBV18; D gene: TRBD2; clone size: NA; CDR3 DNA: TGTGCCAGCTCCCCTCTAAGCGGGGGGGGTATAAATGAGCAGTTCTTC; CDR3 protein: CASSPLSGGGINEQFF
J gene: TRBJ2-3; V gene: TRBV7-3; D gene: TRBD2; clone size: NA; CDR3 DNA: TGTGCCAGCAGCTTCGGGACTAGCGGGGGGGTAGATACGCAGTATTTT; CDR3 protein: CASSFGTSGGVDTQYF
J gene: TRBJ2-7; V gene: TRBV6-6; D gene: NA; clone size: NA; CDR3 DNA: TGTGCCAGCTCTAATCAGGGGAAGGGCGACGAGCAGTACTTC; CDR3 protein: CASSNQGKGDEQYF
J gene: TRBJ2-2; V gene: TRBV30; D gene: NA; clone size: NA; CDR3 DNA: TGTGCCTGGAGTGTACGAGGGCGGCCCTGGATCGGGGAGCTGTTTTTT; CDR3 protein: CAWSVRGRPWIGELFF
J gene: TRBJ1-2; V gene: TRBV7-3; D gene: TRBD1; clone size: few; CDR3 DNA: TGTGCCAGCAGACGCGGACAGGGAACGGGTGGCTACACCTTC; CDR3 protein: CASRRGQGTGGYTF
J gene: TRBJ2-5; V gene: TRBV9; D gene: NA; clone size: NA; CDR3 DNA: TGTGCCAGCAGCGTAAGAACCCCCGGGACCCAGTACTTC; CDR3 protein: CASSVRTPGTQYF
J gene: TRBJ1-2; V gene: TRBV5-1; D gene: TRBD1; clone size: NA; CDR3 DNA: TGCGCCAGCAGCTCCGGACAGGAACGGGGCTACACCTTC; CDR3 protein: CASSSGQERGYTF
J gene: TRBJ2-7; V gene: TRBV3-1/TRBV3-2; D gene: NA; clone size: NA; CDR3 DNA: TGTGCCAGCAGCCATGACGGAGCCTACGAGCAGTACTTC; CDR3 protein: CASSHDGAYEQYF
J gene: TRBJ1-5; V gene: TRBV15; D gene: TRBD1; clone size: NA; CDR3 DNA: TGTGCCACCAGCAGAGTAAAACAGGGGGGACAGCCCCAGCATTTT; CDR3 protein: CATSRVKQGGQPQHF
J gene: TRBJ1-6; V gene: TRBV10-2; D gene: NA; clone size: NA; CDR3 DNA: TGCGCCAGCAGTGTGATTGGTGGGACACGGAGTGATTCACCCCTCCACTTT; CDR3 protein: CASSVIGGTRSDSPLHF
J gene: TRBJ2-1; V gene: TRBV5-1; D gene: TRBD2; clone size: NA; CDR3 DNA: TGCGCCAGCAGGAGTGGGACTAGCAGTACCAACAATGAGCAGTTCTTC; CDR3 protein: CASRSGTSSTNNEQFF
J gene: TRBJ1-1; V gene: TRBV12-3/TRBV12-4; D gene: NA; clone size: NA; CDR3 DNA: TGTGCCAGCACAAGACAGATGAACACTGAAGCTTTCTTT; CDR3 protein: CASTRQMNTEAFF
J gene: TRBJ2-7; V gene: TRBV7-2; D gene: NA; clone size: NA; CDR3 DNA: TGTGCCAGCAGCTTAGACTCTAGCTCCTACGAGCAGTACTTC; CDR3 protein: CASSLDSSSYEQYF